This T cell receptor beta chain was captured by sequencing in a study of technical replicates of blood from a handful of donors. V dropped 2 bases and J dropped 2 bases, with 9 bases sitting between them. Germline V gene lookup returns CDR1 SGHNT and CDR2 YYREEE (reference sequence). This CDR3 has 14 amino acids. Method: immunoSEQ multiplex PCR; TCRdb's copy keeps in-frame clones and lacks some. Here the sample spans around 84,000 clones, less than 98% being singletons. The rearrangement joins TRBV5-4 to TRBJ2-3; a possible D gene is TRBD2 (5 bases). The receptor was isolated from a human donor in good health. The specimen sequenced was T cells isolated from PBMCs. The CDR3 here is CASSLGLATDTQYF. CDR3 in DNA: TGTGCCAGCAGCTTAGGCCTAGCCACAGATACGCAGTATTTT.